The 32 T cell receptor beta chains reported below all come from one sample, sequenced in a study of response to subunit inactivated influenza vaccine. TCRdb reanalysed the RT-PCR reads using MiXCR and keeps one entry per CDR3 protein. Of approximately 530,000 distinct CDR3 sequences listed, less than 8% were seen once; the top ten hold 10% to 15%. The input for sequencing was PBMCs from blood, taken less than 30 months after vaccination. Source of these receptors: a man in his fifties or sixties who received an inactivated influenza vaccine.

This clonotype was counted only a few times. This chain links TRBV5-1 with TRBJ2-7; TRBD1 is a possible D gene (8 bases). Deletions cut 1 base from V and 6 bases from J, with 17 bases between. The V gene's germline CDR1 is SGHRS and CDR2 YFSETQ. The CDR3 spans 15 residues. CDR3 nucleotide sequence: TGCGCCAGCAGCTTGATTGGGGACAGGACTAGCGAGCAGTACTTC. Translated, it gives CASSLIGDRTSEQYF.

This sequence joins TRBV12-3 or TRBV12-4 and TRBJ1-2, with D maybe TRBD1 (5 bases). This CDR3 spans 12 amino acids. The germline V and J ends were trimmed by 3 bases and 7 bases, with 9 bases remaining between them. Here the CDR3 reads CASSFGRAGYTF. CDR3 DNA: TGTGCCAGCAGTTTCGGCAGGGCTGGCTACACCTTC.

This clonotype was found a few times. This chain links TRBV19 with TRBJ2-7, with D uncertain. The germline V gene encodes CDR1 LNHDA and CDR2 SQIVND (reference sequence). This CDR3 spans 14 amino acids. Trimming left V 6 bases short and J 1 base short, with 13 bases between. CDR3 sequence reads: CASRDYYGSYEQYF. CDR3 coding DNA: TGTGCCAGTAGAGATTACTACGGATCCTACGAGCAGTACTTC.

The chain combines TRBV12-3 or TRBV12-4 with TRBJ2-3; D not resolved. Trimming took off 6 bases at V and 3 bases at J, with 10 bases between the two ends. CDR3 length equals 13 residues. CDR3 in amino acids: CASSRMGTDTQYF. The CDR3 nucleotides read TGTGCCAGCAGCCGGATGGGGACAGATACGCAGTATTTT.

This clonotype was detected a few times. The chain uses TRBV14 and TRBJ2-3; D is uncertain. CDR1 SGHDN and CDR2 FVKESK come from the germline V gene. This CDR3 is built from 13 residues. V shed 0 bases and J shed 6 bases, with 7 bases lying between them. The CDR3 loop is CASSQDRRDTQYF. In nucleotides, the CDR3 is TGTGCCAGCAGCCAAGATCGAAGGGATACGCAGTATTTT.

The chain employs TRBV3-1 and TRBJ2-7, with 8 bases lining up with TRBD1. Germline V gene data show CDR1 as LGHDT and CDR2 as YNNKEL (reference sequence). Trimming cost V 4 bases and J 2 bases; bases outside gene matches: 13. The CDR3 has 17 residues. The CDR3 spells CASSPNAGQGMTYEQYF. The CDR3 nucleotides read TGTGCCAGCAGCCCAAACGCCGGACAGGGAATGACCTACGAGCAGTACTTC.

This clonotype was detected many times. The chain combines TRBV5-1 with TRBJ2-5; 9 bases fit TRBD1. The trim removed 4 bases at V and 2 bases at J, leaving 3 bases unmatched. The germline V gene has CDR1 SGHRS and CDR2 YFSETQ. CDR3 size: 14 residues. CDR3 amino acids: CASSKQGAQETQYF. As DNA, the CDR3 is TGCGCCAGCAGCAAACAGGGGGCTCAAGAGACCCAGTACTTC.

This clonotype was seen only a few times. The rearrangement uses TRBV10-3 and TRBJ2-1; D gene ambiguous. Between the trimmed V and J ends, which lost 1 base and 9 bases, there was a span of 4 bases. In germline, CDR1 is ENHRY, CDR2 SYGVKD. This CDR3 region has 11 residues. The CDR3 DNA reads TGTGCCATCAGTGAGTGGGGTGAGCAGTTCTTC. This translates into CAISEWGEQFF.

V is TRBV25-1 and J is TRBJ2-2; 9 bases line up with TRBD1. The CDR3 contains 16 residues. The trim removed 3 bases at V and 0 bases at J, leaving 2 bases unmatched. CDR1 is MGHDK, CDR2 SYGVNS, per germline. Here the CDR3 reads CASSDWDRANTGELFF. The CDR3 DNA reads TGTGCCAGCAGTGATTGGGACAGGGCGAACACCGGGGAGCTGTTTTTT.

This clonotype was found a few times. This chain links TRBV7-9 with TRBJ2-5, with 9 positions matching TRBD1. V lost 8 bases to trimming and J lost 10 bases; unmatched junction nucleotides: 14. This CDR3 contains 14 residues. The V gene's germline CDR1 is SEHNR and CDR2 FQNEAQ (reference sequence). DNA for the CDR3: TGTGCCAGCGGGACCTACAGGGGGCCCGGCGTCCAGTACTTC. Residues: CASGTYRGPGVQYF.

This clonotype was counted between two and nine times. J is TRBJ1-2 and V is TRBV4-3, with D tentatively TRBD1 (5 bases). Germline V gene data show CDR1 as LGHNA and CDR2 as YSLEER. The CDR3 totals 16 residues. Trimming removed 1 base at V and 2 bases at J, with 14 bases between. CDR3 nucleotide sequence: TGCGCCAGCAGCCAAGGGGTCGCCAGGGCAAACTATGGCTACACCTTC. Residues: CASSQGVARANYGYTF.

This clonotype has ten or more counts. The chain couples TRBV12-3 or TRBV12-4 to TRBJ2-3; D is possibly TRBD2 (5 bases). V lost 3 bases and J lost 2, with 15 bases in between. This CDR3 has 16 amino acids. CDR3 coding DNA: TGTGCCAGCAGTTTGGGTTTCGGGATCTCCACAGATACGCAGTATTTT. Translated, it gives CASSLGFGISTDTQYF.

This clonotype was recorded a few times. The CDR3, as DNA: TGCAGCGTTGAAGATCCCGATAGCAATCAGCCCCAGCATTTT. It translates to CSVEDPDSNQPQHF. V gene TRBV29-1 combines with J gene TRBJ1-5, with D uncertain. Germline V lookup: CDR1 SQVTM, CDR2 ANQGSEA. The CDR3 extends over 14 amino acids. Trimming removed 0 bases at V and 0 bases at J, with 6 bases between. Full variable domain (remainder filled in from reference TRBV29-1 and TRBJ1-5): SAVISQKPSRDICQRGTSLTIQCQVDSQVTMMFWYRQQPGQSLTLIATANQGSEATYESGFVIDKFPISRPNLTFSTLTVSNMSPEDSSIYLCSVEDPDSNQPQHFGDGTRLSIL.

This clonotype was counted only a few times. The rearrangement joins TRBV7-9 to TRBJ2-5; D remains ambiguous. The CDR3 length is 16 residues. With 2 bases removed from V and 0 bases from J, the gap between germline ends came to 13 bases. Germline CDR1 and CDR2: SEHNR and FQNEAQ (reference sequence). The CDR3 DNA reads as TGTGCCAGCAGCTTAAGGACGGGCGCAAACCAAGAGACCCAGTACTTC. Its translation: CASSLRTGANQETQYF.

Only a few counts were recorded for this clonotype. The chain recombines TRBV7-3 with TRBJ2-3; a weak D match, TRBD2 (6 bases). Trimming cost V 5 bases and J 5 bases, with 11 bases left between them. Germline values: CDR1 SGHTA, CDR2 FQGTGA. The CDR3 runs to 13 residues. As DNA, the CDR3 is TGTGCCAGCAGCCCAATGCGGGGAGATACGCAGTATTTT. Protein: CASSPMRGDTQYF.

The rearrangement uses TRBV6-1 and TRBJ1-2, with TRBD1 matching 7 bases. Trimming took 5 bases from V and 4 from J; bases not matched to a gene: 13. The CDR3 sequence is 16 residues long. Germline values: CDR1 MNHNS, CDR2 SASEGT. The CDR3 spells CASSQPTGRGSYGYTF. The CDR3 coding sequence is TGTGCCAGCAGTCAGCCGACAGGGAGGGGCAGCTATGGCTACACCTTC.

J is TRBJ1-5 and V is TRBV21-1; the table's D call, TRBD1, was not checked against the DNA. TRBV21-1 is listed as a pseudogene. This CDR3 has 14 amino acids. The CDR3 sequence is CASSKGQGKEPQHF. The CDR3 DNA reads as TGTGCCAGCAGCAAAGGACAGGGGAAGGAGCCCCAGCATTTT.

This chain connects TRBV5-1 to TRBJ2-5, with a possible D match to TRBD1 (5 bases). V lost 0 bases and J lost 1, with 13 bases in between. CDR1 SGHRS and CDR2 YFSETQ come from the germline V gene. The CDR3 totals 16 residues. The CDR3: CASSLALTASQETQYF. CDR3 DNA sequence: TGCGCCAGCAGCTTGGCGCTGACAGCATCCCAAGAGACCCAGTACTTC.

The V call is TRBV6-2 or TRBV6-3, the J call TRBJ2-7; 11 bases are a match to TRBD1. The CDR3 is 15 residues long. Germline V gene sequence: CDR1 MNHEY, CDR2 SVGEGT. The J segment lost 3 bases and the V segment lost 5 bases, leaving 6 bases of the junction unmatched. The CDR3 is CASSKPGQGVYEQYF. The DNA of the CDR3 is TGTGCCAGCAGTAAACCGGGACAGGGGGTCTACGAGCAGTACTTC.

This clonotype has just a few counts. The chain combines TRBV12-3 or TRBV12-4 with TRBJ1-2; 8 bases are shared with TRBD1. CDR3 length: 13 residues. V lost 3 bases to trimming and J lost 7 bases; unmatched junction nucleotides: 4. The CDR3 sequence is CASSFGQGVGYTF. The CDR3 nucleotides read TGTGCCAGCAGTTTTGGACAGGGTGTTGGCTACACCTTC.

This clonotype appeared a few times. The chain is built from TRBV10-3 and TRBJ2-7, with no clear D. The CDR3 spans 15 residues. Germline loops: CDR1 ENHRY, CDR2 SYGVKD. V was cut by 0 bases and J by 0 bases, with 9 bases left in between. The CDR3 DNA reads TGTGCCATCAGTGAGTCGGGCTCGTTCTCCTACGAGCAGTACTTC. Protein: CAISESGSFSYEQYF.

This clonotype was counted between two and nine times. The chain employs TRBV5-1 and TRBJ2-7, with D possibly being TRBD2 (6 bases). CDR3 length: 14 amino acids. V shed 4 bases and J shed 5 bases, with 16 bases lying between them. Germline V gene sequence: CDR1 SGHRS, CDR2 YFSETQ. The CDR3 DNA follows: TGCGCCAGCAGCATCATGCCGGGAGACGACGAGCAGTACTTC. It yields the protein CASSIMPGDDEQYF.

This clonotype was detected many times. V and J are TRBV11-2 and TRBJ2-5, with TRBD2 identical over 7 bases. Germline-derived CDR1 and CDR2 are SGHAT and FQNNGV. CDR3 length equals 15 residues. The trim removed 1 base at V and 5 bases at J, leaving 7 bases unmatched. The CDR3 here is CASSLAGLVLETQYF. The CDR3 bases are TGTGCCAGCAGCTTAGCAGGACTAGTGTTGGAGACCCAGTACTTC.

There are many counts of this clonotype. The chain has TRBV5-1 and TRBJ2-7; D tentatively reads TRBD1 or TRBD2 (5 bases each). The germline V gene has CDR1 SGHRS and CDR2 YFSETQ. V lost 3 bases and J lost 5, with 15 bases in between. The CDR3 sequence is 14 residues long. The CDR3 loop reads CASSSAGTRHEQYF. CDR3 nucleotides: TGCGCCAGCAGCTCTGCCGGGACCAGGCACGAGCAGTACTTC. Full variable domain (remainder filled in from reference TRBV5-1 and TRBJ2-7): KAGVTQTPRYLIKTRGQQVTLSCSPISGHRSVSWYQQTPGQGLQFLFEYFSETQRNKGNFPGRFSGRQFSNSRSEMNVSTLELGDSALYLCASSSAGTRHEQYFGPGTRLTVT.

This chain joins TRBV20-1 and TRBJ2-1; TRBD1 matches at 8 bases. CDR1 and CDR2 from the germline V gene are DFQATT and SNEGSKA (reference sequence). The CDR3 totals 14 residues. J was trimmed by 4 bases and V by 5 bases; bases with no gene match: 7. CDR3 in DNA: TGCAGTGCTTACGACAGGGGTCGGTACAATGAGCAGTTCTTC. As protein: CSAYDRGRYNEQFF.

The gene calls are TRBV15 and TRBJ1-1; no reliable D call. V dropped 1 base and J dropped 1 base, with 10 bases sitting between them. This CDR3 region has 15 residues. CDR1 is LNHNV, CDR2 YYDKDF, per germline (reference sequence). The chain's CDR3 is CATSRVWGGNTEAFF. CDR3 DNA: TGTGCCACCAGCAGAGTTTGGGGAGGGAACACTGAAGCTTTCTTT.

The table lists this clonotype with many counts. The chain is built from TRBV7-9 and TRBJ2-2; possibly TRBD2 for D (6 bases). The ends were cut back, 6 bases at V and 1 base at J, with 9 bases in the middle. The CDR3 runs 14 residues. CDR1 is SEHNR and CDR2 is FQNEAQ in the germline V gene (reference sequence). The CDR3 nucleotides read TGTGCCAGCAGGGGTAGCGGGAACACCGGGGAGCTGTTTTTT. This gives the protein CASRGSGNTGELFF.

This clonotype was picked up a small number of times. V gene TRBV5-1 combines with J gene TRBJ2-4, with 9 nucleotides matching TRBD2. V lost 3 bases, J lost 0 bases, and 10 bases stayed unmatched. Germline lookup yields CDR1 SGHRS and CDR2 YFSETQ. The CDR3 is 18 residues long. CDR3 coding DNA: TGCGCCAGCAGCTCCCAGCGGGGGGCCTTCCCAGCCAAAAACATTCAGTACTTC. Translation gives CASSSQRGAFPAKNIQYF.

The J gene is TRBJ2-7, the V gene TRBV7-2; a weak D match, TRBD2 (6 bases). Germline lookup yields CDR1 SGHTA and CDR2 FQGNSA. The V gene lost 3 bases and the J gene lost 7 bases, with 13 bases spanning the gap. The CDR3 is made up of 13 amino acids. CDR3 protein: CASSFRGTGEQYF. The CDR3 region has the DNA TGTGCCAGCAGCTTCCGCGGGACGGGGGAGCAGTACTTC.

The genes are TRBV27 and TRBJ2-7; 10 nucleotides match TRBD1. CDR1 is MNHEY and CDR2 is SMNVEV in the germline V gene (reference sequence). There are 15 residues in the CDR3. Trimming removed 6 bases from V and 4 bases from J; junction bases left unmatched: 9. The chain's CDR3 is CASSPRTGGVYEQYF. CDR3 coding DNA: TGTGCCAGCAGCCCACGGACAGGGGGGGTATACGAGCAGTACTTC.

There are a few counts of this clonotype. The V gene is TRBV20-1, the J gene TRBJ1-1; D unclear. The CDR3 spans 13 residues. Trimming pared 3 bases from V and 1 base from J, leaving 9 bases between. CDR1 is DFQATT, CDR2 SNEGSKA, per germline (reference sequence). CDR3: CSASRSANTEAFF. In nucleotides, the CDR3 is TGCAGTGCTAGCCGGTCTGCGAACACTGAAGCTTTCTTT.

This clonotype was observed a few times. The chain joins TRBV25-1 to TRBJ2-1; 7 positions match TRBD1. The junction had 8 bases not matched to a gene; V was cut back by 5 bases and J by 4 bases. The CDR3 contains 15 residues. CDR1 MGHDK and CDR2 SYGVNS come from the germline V gene. CDR3 nucleotide sequence: TGTGCCAGCAGTATAATGGCAGGGGGATACAATGAGCAGTTCTTC. Amino acids: CASSIMAGGYNEQFF. The full variable domain, rest sourced from reference TRBV25-1 and TRBJ2-1, is EADIYQTPRYLVIGTGKKITLECSQTMGHDKMYWYQQDPGMELHLIHYSYGVNSTEKGDLSSESTVSRIRTEHFPLTLESARPSHTSQYLCASSIMAGGYNEQFFGPGTRLTVL.